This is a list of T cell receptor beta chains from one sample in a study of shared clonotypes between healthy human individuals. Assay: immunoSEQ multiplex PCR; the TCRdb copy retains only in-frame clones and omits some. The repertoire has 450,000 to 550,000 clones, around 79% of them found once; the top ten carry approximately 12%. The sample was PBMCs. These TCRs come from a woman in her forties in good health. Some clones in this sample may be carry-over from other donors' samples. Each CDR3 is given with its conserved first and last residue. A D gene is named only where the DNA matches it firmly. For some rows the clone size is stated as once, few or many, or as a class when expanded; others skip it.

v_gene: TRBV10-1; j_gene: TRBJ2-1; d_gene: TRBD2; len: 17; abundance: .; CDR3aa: CAISVGAGGYPYNEQFF; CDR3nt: TGCGCCATCAGTGTTGGAGCGGGAGGGTACCCCTACAATGAGCAGTTCTTC
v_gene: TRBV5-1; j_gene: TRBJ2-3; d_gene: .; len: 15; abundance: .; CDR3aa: CASSLATGSTDTQYF; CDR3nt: TGCGCCAGCAGCTTGGCCACCGGGAGCACAGATACGCAGTATTTT
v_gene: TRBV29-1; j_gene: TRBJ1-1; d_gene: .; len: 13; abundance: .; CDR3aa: CSVGGGLNTEAFF; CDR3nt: TGCAGCGTTGGCGGGGGGCTGAACACTGAAGCTTTCTTT
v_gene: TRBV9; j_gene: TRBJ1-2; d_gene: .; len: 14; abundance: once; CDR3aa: CASSVAGRSYGYTF; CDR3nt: TGTGCCAGCAGCGTAGCCGGACGGAGTTATGGCTACACCTTC
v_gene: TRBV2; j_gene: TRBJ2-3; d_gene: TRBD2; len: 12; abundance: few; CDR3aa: CASSRAGDTQYF; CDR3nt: TGTGCCAGCAGCCGAGCGGGGGATACGCAGTATTTT
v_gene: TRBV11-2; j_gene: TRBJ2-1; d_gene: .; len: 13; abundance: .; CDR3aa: CASTKALANEQFF; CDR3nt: TGTGCCAGCACTAAAGCCCTGGCAAATGAGCAGTTCTTC
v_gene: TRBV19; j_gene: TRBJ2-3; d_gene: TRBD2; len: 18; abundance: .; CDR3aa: CASRPGLLSGRRTDTQYF; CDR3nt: TGTGCCAGTCGGCCCGGACTCCTTAGCGGGAGACGCACAGATACGCAGTATTTT
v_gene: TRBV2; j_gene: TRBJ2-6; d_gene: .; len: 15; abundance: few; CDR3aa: CASSRQVSGANVLTF; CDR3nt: TGTGCCAGCAGCCGACAGGTCTCTGGGGCCAACGTCCTGACTTTC
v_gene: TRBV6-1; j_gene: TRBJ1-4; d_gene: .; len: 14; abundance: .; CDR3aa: CASTQGRRNEKLFF; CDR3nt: TGTGCCAGCACCCAGGGGCGACGTAATGAAAAACTGTTTTTT
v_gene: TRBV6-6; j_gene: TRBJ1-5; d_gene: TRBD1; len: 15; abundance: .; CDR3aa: CASSPPGGAVQPQHF; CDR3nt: TGTGCCAGCAGCCCCCCAGGGGGCGCGGTTCAGCCCCAGCATTTT
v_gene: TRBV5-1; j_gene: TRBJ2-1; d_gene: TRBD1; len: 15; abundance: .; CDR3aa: CASSTAGTGINEQFF; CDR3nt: TGCGCCAGCAGCACAGCCGGGACAGGGATCAATGAGCAGTTCTTC
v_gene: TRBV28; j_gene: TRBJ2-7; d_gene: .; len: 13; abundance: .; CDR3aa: CASGGAGSYEQYF; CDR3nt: TGTGCCAGCGGGGGGGCCGGGTCCTACGAGCAGTACTTC
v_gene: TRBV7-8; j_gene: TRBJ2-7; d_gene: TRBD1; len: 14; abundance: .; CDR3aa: CASSLGDRVGEQYF; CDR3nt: TGTGCCAGCAGCTTAGGGGACAGGGTTGGGGAGCAGTACTTC
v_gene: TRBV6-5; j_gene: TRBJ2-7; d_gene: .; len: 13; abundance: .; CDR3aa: CASSYTGNVWQYF; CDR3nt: TGTGCCAGCAGTTACACGGGGAATGTCTGGCAGTACTTC
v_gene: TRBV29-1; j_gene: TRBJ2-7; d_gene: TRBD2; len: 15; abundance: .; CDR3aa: CSVSGVAGRSDEQYF; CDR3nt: TGCAGCGTTAGCGGGGTAGCGGGAAGGTCGGACGAGCAGTACTTC
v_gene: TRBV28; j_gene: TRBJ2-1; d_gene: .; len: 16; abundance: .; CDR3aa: CASSTTGTPSYNEQFF; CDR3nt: TGTGCCAGCAGTACAACCGGGACTCCGTCCTACAATGAGCAGTTCTTC
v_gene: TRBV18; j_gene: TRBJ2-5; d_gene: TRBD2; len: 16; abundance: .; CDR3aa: CASSPSTSGSMETQYF; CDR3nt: TGTGCCAGCTCACCATCGACTAGCGGGAGTATGGAGACCCAGTACTTC
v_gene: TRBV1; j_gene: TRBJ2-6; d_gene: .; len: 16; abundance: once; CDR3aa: CTSSKASQSRANVLTF; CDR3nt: TGCACCAGCAGCAAGGCCTCACAAAGTCGGGCCAACGTCCTGACTTTC
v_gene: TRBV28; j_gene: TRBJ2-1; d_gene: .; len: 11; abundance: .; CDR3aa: CASNDWDEQFF; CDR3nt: TGTGCCAGCAACGATTGGGATGAGCAGTTCTTC
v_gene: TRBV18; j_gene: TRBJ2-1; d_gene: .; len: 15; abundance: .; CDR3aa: CASSPGTFRYNEQFF; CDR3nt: TGTGCCAGCTCACCAGGGACCTTCCGCTACAATGAGCAGTTCTTC
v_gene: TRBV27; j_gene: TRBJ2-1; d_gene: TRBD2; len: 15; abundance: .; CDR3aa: CASSAGTSRTNEQFF; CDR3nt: TGTGCCAGCAGCGCCGGGACTAGCAGAACTAATGAGCAGTTCTTC
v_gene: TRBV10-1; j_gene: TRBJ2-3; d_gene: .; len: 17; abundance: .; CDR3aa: CASSDGQLGTHTDTQYF; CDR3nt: TGCGCCAGCAGTGACGGGCAGTTGGGGACACACACAGATACGCAGTATTTT
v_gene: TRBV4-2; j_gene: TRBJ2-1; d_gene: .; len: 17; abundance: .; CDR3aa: CASSRPVAEISYNEQFF; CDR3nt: TGTGCCAGCAGCCGCCCCGTCGCGGAAATCTCCTACAATGAGCAGTTCTTC
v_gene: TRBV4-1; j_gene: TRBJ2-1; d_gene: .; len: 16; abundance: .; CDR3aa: CASSQPTGRGYNEQFF; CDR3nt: TGCGCCAGCAGCCAACCCACAGGGAGGGGCTACAATGAGCAGTTCTTC
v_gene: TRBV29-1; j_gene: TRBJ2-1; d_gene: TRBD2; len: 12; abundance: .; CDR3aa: CSAGLAGGEQFF; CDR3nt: TGCAGCGCGGGACTAGCGGGAGGTGAGCAGTTCTTC
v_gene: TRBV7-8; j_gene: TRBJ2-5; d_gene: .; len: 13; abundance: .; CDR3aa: CASSLNRLQTQYF; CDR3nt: TGTGCCAGCAGCTTGAACAGGCTACAGACCCAGTACTTC